This T cell receptor (beta chain) emerged from a study of T-cell memory formation after mild COVID-19 (dated by TCRdb to the early 2020s). Regarding the research as a whole: TCR sequence clusters from the two donors were found to be largely donor specific. T-cell clones expanding and contracting after mild COVID-19 in a couple of donors were tracked by longitudinal TCRalpha and TCRbeta repertoire sequencing. Two young, previously healthy adult volunteers, one female and one male, were included in the cohort.

Sequencing was performed on an Illumina NovaSeq 6000. TCRalpha and TCRbeta cDNA libraries were built by 5'RACE with constant-segment primers, adding sample barcodes and unique molecular identifiers. Trizol reagent was used to extract RNA from every sample. Library amplification was performed in two PCR steps, and a second sample barcode and Illumina TruSeq adapters were introduced in the second step. Sequencing of the libraries was done on an Illumina NovaSeq, producing 2 x 150 bp paired-end reads. Per the original workflow: Demultiplexing of reads and collapsing into UMI-guided consensus sequences were performed with migec v1.2.7. Using mixcr v2.1.11, UMI consensuses were aligned to TRA and TRB V and J templates and then assembled into clonotypes. A clonotype was counted as expanded or contracted only if both edgeR and NoisET called the change significant, with noise models trained on biological replicates. edgeR calls used a false discovery rate-adjusted p below 0.01 and a log2 fold-change threshold of 1. As an exploratory analysis of dynamics, max-normalized trajectories of the 1000 most abundant clonotypes were examined by PCA with hierarchical clustering. Each responding clone was given a CD4 or CD8 phenotype based on the CD4+ and CD8+ repertoires, which had been sequenced separately. The public reads were quality trimmed at Q25 with fastp and then assembled into clones with MiXCR by TCRdb, keeping productive beta chains. Entries are consolidated by CDR3 protein sequence, retaining the most common genes and DNA. The V and J calls come from TCRdb's annotation, not from the publication. In this sample the table shows roughly 100,000 distinct CDR3 sequences, 15% to 20% of which occur a single time. The ten largest clones add up to 28% of the sample.

The investigation overall reported the following: Balanced CD4/CD8 phenotypes were observed for clones contracting from day 15 to 85, whereas a bias towards CD4+ was observed for a second wave of clones expanding from day 15 to 37. Contracting CD4+ clones turned up mainly in the CM and EM memory subsets, whereas EMRA was where CD8+ clones were enriched. The second-wave clones that peaked on day 37 were not confirmed to be SARS-CoV-2 specific. Only a couple of mild cases were covered in the study, and larger cohorts including severe cases with pre-infection samples were considered necessary. The detection of some responding clones in pre-infection memory suggests that pre-existing cross-reactive memory T cells joined the SARS-CoV-2 response.

Spanning cysteine to phenylalanine, the CDR3 consists of 13 amino acids. Only the CDR3 portion is preserved as DNA: 39 bases, with reading frame beginning at the first base. V is trimmed back by 2 bases and J by 8 bases, and the junction contains 4 bases that no gene match accounts for. Based on the germline V gene, the CDR1 and CDR2 sequences are MNHEY and SVGAGI. On this clonotype: What this receptor recognizes is not known. No qualities accompany the bases; no much larger clone lies one base away.

PBMCs were isolated by Ficoll-Paque density gradient centrifugation. This sequence originates from an adult woman who had mild COVID-19 (a few samples of this study predate the infection). The sample titles of this study are shuffled in the database, so cell type and time point are left out; the donor was told from shared clones. The specimen was PBMCs or a T cell subset sorted from them (not recorded which). Recombination linked TRBV6-5 to TRBJ1-2; 8 central nucleotides agree with TRBD1. The CDR3 is CASSYRTGYGYTF. The bases read TGTGCCAGCAGTTACCGGACAGGGTACGGCTACACCTTC.